This T cell receptor (beta chain) derives from a study of cytomegalovirus exposure and HLA in healthy donors (dated by TCRdb to about 2017). Background on the whole study: According to an earlier analysis of several hundred of the donors, some 170 million T cells yielded roughly 100 million unique TCR beta sequences and approximately 300 Gb of sequence data. Approximately 300 gigabases of sequencing data and around 80 million unique TCR sequences made up an early release that covered nearly 650 HLA-typed donors. Of the roughly 400 genotyped donors, roughly 85% fell in the genetic ancestry cluster associated with self-reported Caucasian donors. The study aimed to test whether cataloging public T cell receptors could reveal signatures of past pathogen exposure. The T cell repertoires of under 700 subjects were profiled by immunosequencing and related to cytomegalovirus serostatus. A separate validation cohort of some 130 different subjects was used in addition to the roughly 670-subject first cohort. High-throughput TCR immunosequencing, statistical association of individual TCRs with disease status, and machine learning were combined to predict cytomegalovirus infection status. In a later analysis, previously published TCR beta repertoires from more than 500 donors were re-analyzed and high-resolution HLA genotyping was added so that TCR occurrence patterns could be studied. Rather than drawing on any new phenotypic data, the later analysis identified candidate immune exposures from TCR beta sequences and the way those sequences occurred across donors. An earlier analysis of approximately 500 of the donors applied high-throughput TCR beta sequencing to assess whether each TCR beta V gene segment acted as functional or pseudogenic. Donor age, sex, ethnicity and CMV serostatus were compiled alongside the repertoire data. In a later genetic analysis, genome-wide SNP genotypes for about 65% of the 666 donors were used, and that subset was treated as a discovery cohort. Every discovery cohort repertoire had been produced on one sequencing platform. HLA typing covered class I and class II loci at four-digit resolution. Typing coverage varied by locus: roughly 629-640 donors for A, B, C, DRB1 and DQB1; more than 500 for DQA1; approximately 570 for DPA1; 450 to 480 for DPB1. About 5 DR-DQ haplotypes were handled as single units for association and clustering, since linkage in the cohort was strong. Among some 400 genotyped donors of the cohort, an average of around 240,000 unique TCR beta nucleotide sequences were sequenced per donor, roughly a sixth of them non-productive.

Libraries were prepared through the immunoSEQ multiplex PCR assay. For the multiplex PCR, a mixture combining 60 forward primers for TCR Vbeta segments and 13 reverse primers for TCR Jbeta segments was used. The CDR3 region of rearranged TCR beta genes was amplified from genomic DNA with a multiplex PCR assay. Amplified TCR beta libraries were sequenced as 87-base-pair reads on the Illumina HiSeq System. The paper's data handling went like this. Across the roughly 600 repertoires, a later analysis counted 60 million to 90 million unique TCR beta chains, roughly 11 million of which were shared by at least two donors. A nearest-neighbor algorithm error-corrected the raw reads and collapsed the reads into unique sequences, merging closely related sequences to remove PCR and sequencing errors. To assign V, D and J gene segments, CDR3 sequences were aligned to IMGT reference sequences. For a sequence to be retained, a match of at least six nucleotides was required to both a V gene segment and a J gene segment. Rearrangements were called productive when the CDR3 lacked stop codons and stayed in frame with V and J; all others were non-productive. CDR3 was defined according to IMGT convention as the region running from the second conserved V-encoded cysteine to the conserved J-encoded phenylalanine. In an earlier analysis of around 640 of the donors, sequences lacking an unambiguous match to a single V gene segment were excluded. An earlier analysis of fewer than 750 of the donors called V segments functional above 56.7% productive rearrangements and segregating when the between-donor standard deviation exceeded 5%. To diagnose cytomegalovirus status from the catalog of TCR beta chain sequences, a statistical classification framework was built. V and J gene assignment, in a later analysis, came from comparing TCR nucleotide sequences with IMGT/GENE-DB human TR gene sequences. In a later analysis, CDR3 sequences and most-parsimonious VDJ recombination scenarios were assigned using the TCRdist pipeline. In a later analysis, each TCR beta chain was defined by its CDR3 amino acid sequence together with its V-gene family, and reads without a unique V-gene family were excluded. A later analysis removed 450 to 600 highly shared, low-generation-probability nucleotide sequences to deal with suspected cross-contamination and a sequencing artifact. In a later analysis, a clonal expansion index for each public chain was calculated from normalized within-repertoire ranks of inferred template counts. In a later analysis, generation probabilities were computed using a VDJ recombination model fitted to out-of-frame rearrangements, and the results were checked against IGoR. In a later analysis, hypergeometric tests were used to score TCR-TCR, TCR-HLA and TCR-CMV co-occurrence, with a repertoire-size bias correction applied to TCR pairs. A later analysis estimated false discovery rates by permuting HLA or CMV assignments 20 times. In a later analysis, co-occurring TCRs were grouped using DBSCAN, with TCRdist sequence similarity added in when clustering inside HLA-allele-positive subsets. For co-occurrence clustering, repertoires with fewer than 30,000 or more than 120,000 public chains were excluded, along with five repertoires with anomalous nucleotide sharing. TCRdb retrieved this table from immuneACCESS and kept in-frame rearrangements only. Not all clones are present; in checked studies, unresolved V genes account for under half, and no reason is known for the remainder. D and trimming were read from the DNA, whereas the V and J calls and clone size are those reported in that table. The sample data list 100,000 to 120,000 clones, and 69% of these were observed just once. The top ten constitute approximately 3% of the sample.

The cohort consisted of hundreds of healthy bone marrow donors. Cohort members were all nominally healthy when sampled, although unrecorded immune exposures were likely present. The donor was CMV seronegative and belonged to the group of 352 seronegative cohort members. Each donor provided a peripheral blood sample, and peripheral blood mononuclear cells were used for TCR beta sequencing. The Qiagen DNeasy Blood Extraction Kit was used to extract genomic DNA from the blood cell samples. On this clone: Its antigen remains unidentified. No base-level quality is on record; no much larger clone is a single base apart.

From the germline V gene (reference sequence), CDR1 is SEHNR and CDR2 is FQNEAQ. The CDR3 measures 13 amino acids from cysteine to phenylalanine. Only the CDR3 DNA is retained, 39 bases long and in frame from the first base. The junction carries 8 bases between V and J, which are trimmed by 4 bases and 1 base respectively. On the study overall, not on this receptor specifically: An earlier analysis of approximately 500 of the donors showed that most TCR beta V segments appeared in productive rearrangements either about 87% or about 30% of the time, which broadly matched IMGT annotations. A cluster of highly shared sequence variants was judged likely to represent a technical artifact of the sequencing pipeline. Some IMGT-functional V segments, including TRBV6-2 and TRBV6-3, could not be told apart with the 87-base-pair reads, so those segments were excluded. Compared with the approximately 700-donor mean, donors in an Asian-associated ancestry cluster had fewer N-insertions in productive TCRs, according to a later genetic analysis. In both the original and validation cohorts, the classifier was reported to diagnose cytomegalovirus status with high specificity and sensitivity. Presence/absence analyses assumed roughly uniform sequencing depth across donors, an assumption that may not hold. Across donors, most TCR sequences were observed very rarely, whereas some public TCRs were present in many individuals. A further reported finding was that TCR beta sequences accurately predicted the HLA-A and HLA-B alleles for most subjects in the first cohort. Linkage disequilibrium might explain the correlated functional status among segregating V segments, but an unknown experimental factor could not be ruled out. In a later genetic analysis, a missense DCLRE1C variant was associated with V-gene and J-gene trimming of TCR beta chains, and the association was replicated in an independent cohort. The earlier analysis of about 600 of the donors excluded 15 to 20 rarely observed V segments, including chromosome 9 orphons, because counts were too low. Immune exposure information for the cohort was limited to CMV serostatus. The cohort was sequenced for TCR beta chains only, and without alpha or paired-chain data the features that could be detected were limited. A later analysis associated about 17,000 TCR beta sequences with specific HLA alleles at a false discovery rate of 0.05. HLA typing was unavailable for some donors at each locus, so association tests used only the typed subset. The study listed 150 to 200 TCR beta chains as associated with cytomegalovirus. A few of the identified cytomegalovirus-associated TCR beta chains were confirmed in vitro to be specific for cytomegalovirus antigens. In a later analysis, several top co-occurrence clusters were reported to appear linked to parvovirus B19, influenza, CMV and Epstein-Barr virus. A later analysis found that TCR association rates varied across HLA loci, with DRB1 alleles showing the most associated TCRs and HLA-C alleles the fewest. In a later analysis, most CMV-associated TCR beta chains were found to appear HLA-restricted, with HLA associations seemingly driven largely by CMV exposure. When HLA alleles, especially DR and DQ, strongly co-occurred, attributing TCR associations to individual alleles was difficult. It was suggested by the authors that the approach could potentially be generalized to other disease states and immunological phenotypes. In a later analysis, HLA-associated TCR beta chains were found to be more clonally expanded and to have lower generation probabilities than equally common non-associated chains.

The chain employs TRBV7-9 and TRBJ2-7; no D gene can be assigned with confidence. The material sequenced was PBMCs. This receptor was identified in a man aged 25 to 45 in good health and CMV-seronegative. The DNA sequence reads TGTGCCAGCAGCTCCGCCGGGTCCTACGAGCAGTACTTC. Translation gives CASSSAGSYEQYF.